These 8 T cell receptor beta chains were sequenced from one sample in a study of T-cell memory formation after mild COVID-19. TCRdb re-called the 5' RACE reads with MiXCR, one entry per CDR3 protein. The repertoire has approximately 190,000 distinct CDR3 sequences, roughly 18% of them found once; the top ten carry 2% to 2.5%. Sequencing used PBMCs or a T cell subset sorted from them (not recorded which). These receptors all stem from an adult woman who had mild COVID-19 (a few samples of this study predate the infection). Cell type and time point are not known.

This clonotype came up a few times. The chain joins TRBV5-6 to TRBJ1-2; 9 bases match TRBD1. This CDR3 contains 15 residues. The germline V gene encodes CDR1 SGHDT and CDR2 YYEEEE. V trimming: 5 bases; J trimming: 6 bases; junction bases outside the gene matches: 11. Written as DNA, the CDR3 is TGTGCCAGCAGGGCCGGACAGGGGACTCCAAATGGCTACACCTTC. Amino acids: CASRAGQGTPNGYTF.

In this sample, this clonotype turned up a few times. The rearrangement links TRBV15 to TRBJ1-5; 8 bases agree with TRBD1. Trimming removed 2 bases from V and 3 bases from J; junction bases left unmatched: 6. The CDR3 is made up of 16 amino acids. The V gene's germline CDR1 is LNHNV and CDR2 YYDKDF (reference sequence). CDR3 sequence: CATSRRQGNNNQPQHF. The CDR3 DNA sequence: TGTGCCACCAGCAGAAGACAGGGGAATAACAATCAGCCCCAGCATTTT.

The V and J genes are TRBV12-3 or TRBV12-4 and TRBJ1-2, with D uncertain. V was shortened by 3 bases and J by 4 bases, with 3 bases between the two germline ends. This CDR3 spans 11 amino acids. The CDR3 protein is CASSLPYGYTF. DNA for the CDR3: TGTGCCAGCAGTTTGCCCTATGGCTACACCTTC.

This clonotype has only a few counts. This chain joins TRBV24-1 and TRBJ2-2; possible D gene TRBD2, 5 bases. The CDR3 extends over 15 amino acids. Trimming shortened V by 9 bases and J by 3 bases, and 16 bases separated the two germline ends. Germline V gene sequence: CDR1 KGHDR, CDR2 SFDVKD. The CDR3 region is CATARGQADTGELFF. In DNA form, the CDR3 reads TGTGCCACCGCTCGCGGGCAGGCGGACACCGGGGAGCTGTTTTTT.

The J gene is TRBJ2-5, the V gene TRBV9, with 9 bases identical to TRBD2. The ends lost 10 bases at V and 5 bases at J; junction bases unmatched: 18. The CDR3 spans 16 residues. CDR1 and CDR2 (germline): SGDLS, YYNGEE. CDR3 coding DNA: TGTGCCTCCCAAGCTCGGGGCGGGGGGGCCAGGGAGACCCAGTACTTC. This sequence encodes CASQARGGGARETQYF.

The gene calls are TRBV5-1 and TRBJ2-1; 14 nucleotides agree with TRBD2. The V gene's germline CDR1 is SGHRS and CDR2 YFSETQ. V dropped 3 bases and J dropped 4; count of bases not matched to a gene: 9. The CDR3 is made up of 18 amino acids. The CDR3 reads CASSSGTSGSGRYNEQFF. As DNA, the CDR3 is TGCGCCAGCAGCTCCGGGACTAGCGGGAGTGGTCGGTACAATGAGCAGTTCTTC. Using reference TRBV5-1 and TRBJ2-1 for the parts outside the CDR3, the full variable domain is KAGVTQTPRYLIKTRGQQVTLSCSPISGHRSVSWYQQTPGQGLQFLFEYFSETQRNKGNFPGRFSGRQFSNSRSEMNVSTLELGDSALYLCASSSGTSGSGRYNEQFFGPGTRLTVL.

This clonotype was recorded a few times. This chain connects TRBV27 to TRBJ2-2, with D tentatively TRBD2 (5 bases). The CDR3 is made up of 13 amino acids. Looked up from germline, CDR1 is MNHEY and CDR2 is SMNVEV (reference sequence). The V end lost 6 bases, the J end lost 3 bases, and 8 bases lay between the germline ends. The CDR3 reads CASREVDTGELFF. The CDR3 DNA reads as TGTGCCAGCAGGGAGGTCGACACCGGGGAGCTGTTTTTT.

The chain employs TRBV3-1 and TRBJ1-2; a weak D match, TRBD1 (5 bases). CDR3 size: 17 residues. V lost 0 bases and J lost 0, with 14 bases in between. Germline lookup yields CDR1 LGHDT and CDR2 YNNKEL (reference sequence). CDR3 sequence reads: CASSQDAGMDSNYGYTF. In DNA, the CDR3 is TGTGCCAGCAGCCAAGATGCAGGGATGGATTCTAACTATGGCTACACCTTC.